The 28 T cell receptor beta chains below come from one sample, sequenced in a study of identical twins. TCRdb reprocessed the 5' RACE reads via MiXCR and lists one record per CDR3 protein. The sample has about 240,000 distinct CDR3 sequences; roughly 13% are singletons. This same sample was also part of a study on yellow fever vaccine responses in identical twins.

The sequenced material came from memory (CD45RO+) T cells sorted from blood. These receptors all come from a young woman in good health.

This chain uses TRBV7-2 with TRBJ2-7; 10 bases align to TRBD2. The ends lost 0 bases at V and 6 bases at J; junction bases unmatched: 20. The germline gives CDR1 SGHTA, CDR2 FQGNSA. This CDR3 contains 20 residues. The CDR3 nucleotides are TGTGCCAGCAGCTTAGCCATACAGATTAACCCGACTAGCGGGCCTTTCGAGCAGTACTTC. Its translation is CASSLAIQINPTSGPFEQYF.

This clonotype was seen a few times. The CDR3 reads CSVGLAGGEEQFF. DNA for the CDR3: TGCAGCGTTGGACTAGCGGGAGGCGAAGAGCAGTTCTTC. V and J are TRBV29-1 and TRBJ2-1; 13 positions agree with TRBD2. J lost 10 bases, V lost 4 bases, and 4 bases had no gene match. Germline V CDR1 and CDR2: SQVTM, ANQGSEA. The CDR3 length is 13 residues.

Concerning this clonotype itself: Sequence at one end of the junction differs from germline and may be a read error. The chain recombines TRBV4-3 with TRBJ2-1, with a tentative D call TRBD2 (5 bases). The CDR3 covers 17 residues. Germline loops: CDR1 LGHNA, CDR2 YSLEER. In DNA form, the CDR3 reads TGCACCAGCAGCCAAGATTGGGGTTCGCGGGCCTACAATGAGCAGTTCTTC. Its translation is CTSSQDWGSRAYNEQFF.

This clonotype was picked up a small number of times. V gene TRBV7-8 combines with J gene TRBJ1-6, with D possibly TRBD1 on 6 matching bases. This CDR3 spans 14 amino acids. Trimming stripped 5 bases from V and 5 bases from J, with 10 bases between. The V gene's germline CDR1 is SGHVS and CDR2 FQNEAQ. The CDR3: CASSRGQNNSPLHF. CDR3 nucleotides: TGTGCCAGCAGCCGTGGACAGAATAATTCACCCCTCCACTTT.

This chain connects TRBV10-3 to TRBJ1-4, with TRBD1 identical over 7 bases. This CDR3 spans 13 amino acids. From germline, CDR1 is ENHRY and CDR2 SYGVKD. Trimming took 10 bases from V and 7 from J; bases not matched to a gene: 9. The CDR3 DNA sequence: TGTGCCACCCAGGGGGTAAAAGGTGAAAAACTGTTTTTT. This gives the protein CATQGVKGEKLFF.

The sample holds a few counts of this clonotype. The chain has TRBV18 and TRBJ2-3, with D perhaps matching TRBD2 (6 bases). Germline V CDR1 and CDR2: KGHSH, LQKENI. The length of the CDR3 is 15 residues. Deletions cut 2 bases from V and 1 base from J, with 10 bases between. The DNA of the CDR3 is TGTGCCAGCTCACCATCCCCGGGGGGCACAGATACGCAGTATTTT. Translated, it gives CASSPSPGGTDTQYF.

The rearrangement links TRBV30 to TRBJ1-6; a weak D match, TRBD1 (5 bases). Germline CDR1 reads GTSNPN; CDR2 reads SVGIG (reference sequence). This CDR3 spans 11 amino acids. The germline V and J ends were trimmed by 8 bases and 7 bases, with 9 bases remaining between them. The CDR3, as DNA: TGTGCCGCCAGGGAGAATTCACCCCTCCACTTT. Encoded protein: CAARENSPLHF.

CDR3 DNA sequence: TGCAGCGCCAAAGCACTAGCGGAGAAGAACACCGGGGAGCTGTTTTTT. As protein: CSAKALAEKNTGELFF. V is TRBV29-1 and J is TRBJ2-2; 8 bases line up with TRBD2. V trimming: 7 bases; J trimming: 1 base; junction bases outside the gene matches: 11. Germline values: CDR1 SQVTM, CDR2 ANQGSEA. The CDR3 extends over 16 amino acids.

This clonotype was seen a few times. J is TRBJ1-2 and V is TRBV20-1, with 9 bases lining up with TRBD1. V lost 6 bases to trimming and J lost 8 bases; unmatched junction nucleotides: 13. Germline V gene lookup returns CDR1 DFQATT and CDR2 SNEGSKA (reference sequence). The CDR3 runs to 14 residues. In DNA form, the CDR3 reads TGCAGTGCGAAGTTCTTACAGGGGGCAGCCGGCTACACCTTC. Encoded protein: CSAKFLQGAAGYTF.

A word on this clonotype: At one of its ends the junction is not consistent with the germline gene, which may arise from a read error. The chain uses TRBV12-3 or TRBV12-4 and TRBJ2-1, with 14 bases aligning to TRBD2. The CDR3 extends over 18 amino acids. The CDR3 is CTSSLGTSGGKSGNEQFF. The DNA of the CDR3 is TGTACCAGCAGTTTAGGGACTAGCGGGGGCAAATCCGGTAATGAGCAGTTCTTC.

The chain links TRBV7-9 to TRBJ2-3; perhaps TRBD2 as D (6 bases). The CDR3 extends over 17 amino acids. The ends were cut back, 5 bases at V and 4 bases at J, with 22 bases in the middle. Germline CDR1 reads SEHNR; CDR2 reads FQNEAQ (reference sequence). CDR3 loop: CASSLPTRGFIADTQYF. DNA for the CDR3: TGTGCCAGCAGCCTCCCGACTAGAGGGTTTATTGCAGATACGCAGTATTTT.

This clonotype was picked up a small number of times. The chain recombines TRBV12-3 or TRBV12-4 with TRBJ2-1; TRBD1 or TRBD2 may be the D gene (5 bases each). V was trimmed by 1 base and J by 0 bases, leaving 10 bases between them. The CDR3 sequence is 16 residues long. CDR3 DNA: TGTGCCAGCAGTTTAGGAGGGGTAGTCTCCTACAATGAGCAGTTCTTC. Its translation is CASSLGGVVSYNEQFF.

This chain links TRBV24-1 with TRBJ2-3; 8 bases fit TRBD2. CDR3 length: 14 amino acids. Trimming cost V 9 bases and J 4 bases; bases outside gene matches: 8. Per the germline V gene, CDR1 is KGHDR and CDR2 is SFDVKD. The CDR3 DNA reads TGTGCCACCGCGGCGGGAGGAGCGGCAGATACGCAGTATTTT. It translates to CATAAGGAADTQYF.

In its sample, this clonotype was seen many times. The chain carries TRBV12-3 or TRBV12-4 and TRBJ2-3; D unresolved. V shed 5 bases and J shed 4 bases, with 13 bases lying between them. The CDR3 runs 14 residues. The CDR3 loop reads CASSPQVGPDTQYF. The CDR3 DNA is TGTGCCAGCAGTCCCCAGGTGGGCCCAGATACGCAGTATTTT.

The chain recombines TRBV29-1 with TRBJ2-7, with no clear D. This CDR3 contains 13 residues. Trimming took off 7 bases at V and 5 bases at J, with 18 bases between the two ends. Germline assignment: CDR1 SQVTM and CDR2 ANQGSEA. The CDR3 loop is CSAEVPGRDEQYF. DNA of the CDR3: TGCAGCGCTGAGGTACCGGGTAGGGACGAGCAGTACTTC.

This clonotype was counted only a few times. The chain uses TRBV7-2 and TRBJ2-1; 10 bases fit TRBD1. J lost 9 bases, V lost 11 bases, and 10 bases had no gene match. Germline CDR1 SGHTA, CDR2 FQGNSA. The CDR3 runs 13 residues. The CDR3 nucleotides read TGTGCCGGCCGGGACAGGGGCGGAGGTGAGCAGTTCTTC. As protein: CAGRDRGGGEQFF.

This chain connects TRBV20-1 to TRBJ1-4; D unclear. This CDR3 is built from 15 residues. V was trimmed by 3 bases and J by 4 bases, leaving 15 bases between them. The germline CDR1 and CDR2 sequences are DFQATT and SNEGSKA (reference sequence). The CDR3 nucleotides read TGCAGTGCTAGGATTGGTGGACGAGTTAATGAAAAACTGTTTTTT. Translating gives CSARIGGRVNEKLFF.

This clonotype has at least ten counts. The chain employs TRBV28 and TRBJ1-1; D gene uncertain. The CDR3 runs to 15 residues. Germline CDR1 reads MDHEN; CDR2 reads SYDVKM. V was clipped by 7 bases and J by 6 bases, with 21 bases between them. The CDR3 loop is CASTGESGVFAEAFF. The CDR3 nucleotides read TGTGCCAGCACTGGGGAGTCTGGGGTATTCGCTGAAGCTTTCTTT.

The rearrangement uses TRBV20-1 and TRBJ2-7; maybe TRBD1 (5 bases). This CDR3 has 14 residues. Germline V lookup: CDR1 DFQATT, CDR2 SNEGSKA (reference sequence). V shed 5 bases and J shed 3 bases, with 17 bases lying between them. CDR3 coding DNA: TGCAGTGCTGCCGCAGGGCTTTGGGGCTACGAGCAGTACTTC. This translates into CSAAAGLWGYEQYF.

The chain recombines TRBV20-1 with TRBJ2-7; 10 nucleotides match TRBD1. The CDR3 spans 13 residues. Germline V lookup: CDR1 DFQATT, CDR2 SNEGSKA (reference sequence). The ends lost 8 bases at V and 1 base at J; junction bases unmatched: 5. The CDR3 protein is CSWGTGVSYEQYF. The CDR3 bases are TGCAGTTGGGGGACAGGGGTATCCTACGAGCAGTACTTC.

The table lists this clonotype with a few counts. V gene TRBV5-5 combines with J gene TRBJ2-3, with TRBD2 as a possible D gene (5 bases). CDR1 is SGHKS and CDR2 is YYEKEE in the germline V gene (reference sequence). CDR3 length: 14 residues. The ends were cut back, 6 bases at V and 2 bases at J, with 13 bases in the middle. As DNA, the CDR3 is TGTGCCAGCACCCTCGGAGGAGTCACAGATACGCAGTATTTT. This sequence encodes CASTLGGVTDTQYF.

Concerning this clonotype: Given a much more abundant clone one base away, this may be a read error. The chain links TRBV6-1 to TRBJ2-5; the D gene is possibly TRBD1 (5 bases). The CDR3 is 15 amino acids. Looked up from germline, CDR1 is MNHNS and CDR2 is SASEGT. With 8 bases removed from V and 4 bases from J, the gap between germline ends came to 20 bases. CDR3 sequence reads: CASLPTAGLLETQYF. CDR3 nucleotides: TGTGCCAGCCTCCCCACAGCAGGGCTCCTAGAGACCCAGTACTTC.

This clonotype showed up many times. This chain connects TRBV12-3 or TRBV12-4 to TRBJ2-2; 7 nucleotides line up with TRBD2. The CDR3 length is 14 residues. V trimming: 1 base; J trimming: 5 bases; junction bases outside the gene matches: 1. The CDR3 DNA is TGTGCCAGCAGTTTAGGGGGGGGTACCGGGGAGCTGTTTTTT. Translation: CASSLGGGTGELFF.

This clonotype has more than one count but fewer than ten. This chain joins TRBV6-2 or TRBV6-3 and TRBJ2-3, with a possible D match to TRBD2 (6 bases). Trimming took 2 bases from V and 7 from J, leaving 10 bases between them. CDR1 is MNHEY and CDR2 is SVGEGT in the germline V gene. The CDR3 spans 13 residues. The CDR3, as DNA: TGTGCCAGCAGTTACACGGAGGGGAATACGCAGTATTTT. Amino acids: CASSYTEGNTQYF.

This clonotype was observed at least ten times. The V and J genes are TRBV12-3 or TRBV12-4 and TRBJ1-2, with D possibly being TRBD1 (5 bases). The V end was cut by 2 bases, the J end by 4 bases, with 14 bases between. The CDR3 loop spans 15 amino acids. This CDR3 reads CASSLSGQGFYGYTF. The CDR3 region has the DNA TGTGCCAGCAGTTTATCGGGGCAGGGTTTCTATGGCTACACCTTC.

This chain links TRBV20-1 with TRBJ2-1; D possibly matches TRBD1 or TRBD2 (5 bases each). This CDR3 comprises 15 residues. The ends were cut back, 5 bases at V and 3 bases at J, with 17 bases in the middle. The germline V gene has CDR1 DFQATT and CDR2 SNEGSKA (reference sequence). CDR3 region: CSAQGDGTSYNEQFF. The CDR3 bases are TGCAGTGCTCAAGGCGACGGGACGAGCTACAATGAGCAGTTCTTC.

The chain uses TRBV13 and TRBJ2-3; 8 bases line up with TRBD1. Unmatched junction bases numbered 8, after V lost 5 bases and J lost 4 bases. The CDR3 extends over 15 amino acids. Germline CDR1 PRHDT, CDR2 FYEKMQ (reference sequence). CDR3 sequence: CASSIDRGKADTQYF. In DNA, the CDR3 is TGTGCCAGCAGCATTGACAGGGGAAAGGCAGATACGCAGTATTTT.

V is TRBV11-2 and J is TRBJ2-2; TRBD2 aligns across 8 bases. Germline lookup yields CDR1 SGHAT and CDR2 FQNNGV. The CDR3 is 16 residues long. V lost 2 bases, J lost 2 bases, and 4 bases stayed unmatched. The CDR3 here is CASSLLLADNTGELFF. DNA of the CDR3: TGTGCCAGCAGCTTATTACTAGCGGATAACACCGGGGAGCTGTTTTTT.